This passage covers 13 T cell receptor beta chains from one sample sequenced in a study of T cells after yellow fever vaccination. TCRdb called the 5' RACE reads again in MiXCR, with one record for every CDR3 protein. This sample carries roughly 160,000 distinct CDR3 sequences, 9.3% of them seen once, and the ten largest clones take approximately 35%. The specimen was CD8+ T cells sorted from PBMCs, collected 45 days after the yellow fever booster vaccination. The source is a man between 18 and 29 years old who received the YFV17D yellow fever vaccine.

J is TRBJ1-5 and V is TRBV6-5; tentative D call: TRBD1 (6 bases). CDR3 length: 15 amino acids. With 4 bases removed from V and 7 bases from J, the gap between germline ends came to 17 bases. From germline, CDR1 is MNHEY and CDR2 SVGAGI. The CDR3 region has the DNA TGTGCCAGCAGTTTACTCCTGGGGGCAGGACAGCCCCAGCATTTT. It is translated as CASSLLLGAGQPQHF.

This clonotype was seen a handful of times. The V and J genes are TRBV7-8 and TRBJ2-2; D is perhaps TRBD1 or TRBD2 (5 bases each). This CDR3 has 14 amino acids. Germline V gene sequence: CDR1 SGHVS, CDR2 FQNEAQ. Trimming shortened V by 2 bases and J by 5 bases, and 9 bases separated the two germline ends. The CDR3 DNA reads as TGTGCCAGCAGCTTAAGTGGGGGAACCGGGGAGCTGTTTTTT. Translated, it gives CASSLSGGTGELFF.

This clonotype was observed many times. The chain has TRBV12-3 or TRBV12-4 and TRBJ1-2; 7 nucleotides align to TRBD1. J was trimmed by 6 bases and V by 5 bases; bases with no gene match: 3. This CDR3 contains 12 residues. As DNA, the CDR3 is TGTGCCAGCAGTGCAACAGGGGATGGCTACACCTTC. The encoded protein is CASSATGDGYTF.

The genes are TRBV19 and TRBJ2-1; TRBD2 matches 9 bases. Trimming cost V 5 bases and J 4 bases; bases outside gene matches: 6. Germline CDR1 and CDR2: LNHDA and SQIVND (reference sequence). The CDR3 is 15 residues long. DNA of the CDR3: TGTGCCAGTAGTGGCGCGGGGGGGGTTTACAATGAGCAGTTCTTC. Its protein product is CASSGAGGVYNEQFF.

This clonotype was observed a few times. The CDR3 bases are TGTGCCAGCAGCTCGGAGACCCAGTACTTC. Its translation is CASSSETQYF. The chain is built from TRBV7-9 and TRBJ2-5; D remains ambiguous. Germline V gene sequence: CDR1 SEHNR, CDR2 FQNEAQ (reference sequence). V gave up 4 bases and J gave up 5 bases, with 2 bases separating them. The CDR3 runs 10 residues.

The chain combines TRBV12-3 or TRBV12-4 with TRBJ2-3; TRBD1 matches 7 bases. Trimming took 4 bases from V and 6 from J; bases not matched to a gene: 13. The CDR3 is made up of 16 amino acids. The CDR3 here is CASSSTGATGLDTQYF. CDR3 bases: TGTGCCAGCAGTTCTACAGGGGCAACGGGGCTCGATACGCAGTATTTT.

This clonotype showed up just a few times. The chain recombines TRBV7-2 with TRBJ2-5, with D possibly called TRBD1 or TRBD2 (5 bases each). CDR1 and CDR2 from the germline V gene are SGHTA and FQGNSA. V dropped 6 bases and J dropped 2 bases, with 13 bases sitting between them. The CDR3 covers 14 residues. CDR3 DNA: TGTGCCAGCAGTAGCCGGGACCGTCAAGAGACCCAGTACTTC. Protein product: CASSSRDRQETQYF.

The V gene is TRBV29-1, the J gene TRBJ2-3; D tentatively reads TRBD1 or TRBD2 (5 bases each). The CDR3 covers 16 residues. The V gene lost 4 bases and the J gene lost 0 bases, with 17 bases spanning the gap. Per the germline V gene, CDR1 is SQVTM and CDR2 is ANQGSEA. The CDR3 DNA is TGCAGCGTTGGGGGGACGGGGACGGATAGCACAGATACGCAGTATTTT. Translation: CSVGGTGTDSTDTQYF.

The chain combines TRBV5-1 with TRBJ2-5; possible D gene TRBD1, 5 bases. Per germline, CDR1 SGHRS and CDR2 YFSETQ. The CDR3 loop spans 14 amino acids. V was clipped by 2 bases and J by 5 bases, with 13 bases between them. CDR3 loop: CASSFRQLVETQYF. In DNA form, the CDR3 reads TGCGCCAGCAGCTTCAGACAGCTCGTTGAGACCCAGTACTTC.

This chain uses TRBV18 with TRBJ2-5; D is perhaps TRBD2 (6 bases). This CDR3 has 12 amino acids. Trimming took 9 bases from V and 9 from J, leaving 17 bases between them. Per the germline V gene, CDR1 is KGHSH and CDR2 is LQKENI. The CDR3 DNA reads TGTGCCAGACGGGCCCTCGGGGAGGCCCAGTACTTC. It codes for CARRALGEAQYF. Complete variable domain (other parts from reference TRBV18 and TRBJ2-5): NAGVMQNPRHLVRRRGQEARLRCSPMKGHSHVYWYRQLPEEGLKFMVYLQKENIIDESGMPKERFSAEFPKEGPSILRIQQVVRGDSAAYFCARRALGEAQYFGPGTRLLVL.

The J gene is TRBJ2-1, the V gene TRBV5-6; D remains unclear. Trimming left V 2 bases short and J 3 bases short, with 18 bases between. The CDR3 has 17 residues. CDR1 is SGHDT and CDR2 is YYEEEE in the germline V gene. This CDR3 is CASSFGHRWDFYNEQFF. The CDR3 DNA follows: TGTGCCAGCAGCTTCGGTCATCGGTGGGATTTCTACAATGAGCAGTTCTTC.

The sample holds many counts of this clonotype. This chain's CDR3 is CASSIDLERGAYNEQFF. The CDR3 DNA reads as TGTGCCAGTAGTATAGATTTGGAGCGGGGGGCCTACAATGAGCAGTTCTTC. This chain connects TRBV19 to TRBJ2-1; the match to TRBD2 covers 9 bases. J was trimmed by 2 bases and V by 0 bases; bases with no gene match: 5. Looked up from germline, CDR1 is LNHDA and CDR2 is SQIVND (reference sequence). The CDR3 has 17 amino acids.

In its sample, this clonotype was seen many times. The rearrangement links TRBV5-1 to TRBJ2-7, with no clear D. Germline lookup yields CDR1 SGHRS and CDR2 YFSETQ. The CDR3 has 16 amino acids. Trimming took 0 bases from V and 0 from J, leaving 13 bases between them. The CDR3 DNA sequence: TGCGCCAGCAGCTTGGGCCCTCAGCGAAGCTCCTACGAGCAGTACTTC. This gives the protein CASSLGPQRSSYEQYF.